These T cell receptor beta chains were read from a single sample in a study of vaccination and CD4 T cells after COVID-19. Each CDR3 protein is one row after TCRdb ran MiXCR on the PCR reads. Of 15,000 to 20,000 distinct CDR3 sequences in the sample, roughly 48% were seen once. These TCRs are of unknown antigen specificity. The source material was CD4+ T cells from blood, cultured in vitro, sampled before SARS-CoV-2 vaccination. The receptor set was obtained from a human donor who had recovered from COVID-19. Each CDR3 is given with its conserved first and last residue. Fields, in order: D gene, V gene, J gene, clone size, CDR3 length, CDR3 DNA, CDR3 protein. The D gene is left open where the match is weak. Size values are once, few and many counts, or a class for expanded clones, and some rows have none.

.	TRBV28	TRBJ1-2	few	13	TGTGCCAGCAGAACGACACCAGGGAGGGTCGGCACCTTC	CASRTTPGRVGTF
.	TRBV5-1	TRBJ2-5	.	13	TGCGCCAGCAGCTTCAGTGGGCAAGAGACCCAGTACTTC	CASSFSGQETQYF
TRBD1	TRBV19	TRBJ1-2	few	15	TGTGCCAGTAGTATCCCGGGACAGGGGGGCTATGGCTACACCTTC	CASSIPGQGGYGYTF
TRBD1	TRBV11-3	TRBJ2-2	.	19	TGTGCCAGCAGCTTAGCCCGGACAGGGCCCTATCCGAACACCGGGGAGCTGTTTTTT	CASSLARTGPYPNTGELFF
.	TRBV2	TRBJ1-6	few	13	TGTGCCAGCAGTGAATTCGCGAAGGCACCCCTCCACTTT	CASSEFAKAPLHF
TRBD1	TRBV6-1	TRBJ1-1	.	14	TGTGCCAGCAGTCCCGGACAGGAATCCACTGAAGCTTTCTTT	CASSPGQESTEAFF
.	TRBV10-2	TRBJ2-7	.	14	TGCGCCAGCAGTGATGGGGGGGGCCGGGGCGAGCAGTACTTC	CASSDGGGRGEQYF
.	TRBV20-1	TRBJ1-2	.	14	TGCAGTGCTAGAGTGGCAGGGACCAACTATGGCTACACCTTC	CSARVAGTNYGYTF
.	TRBV2	TRBJ2-1	.	17	TGTGCCAGCAGTGAATACGGGGGCGGGACTAACTACAATGAGCAGTTCTTC	CASSEYGGGTNYNEQFF
TRBD2	TRBV7-2	TRBJ2-7	.	17	TGTGCCAGCAGTCCGGGGCGGCTAGCGGGGGGAGGGGCGAAGCAGTACTTC	CASSPGRLAGGGAKQYF
TRBD1	TRBV27	TRBJ2-1	.	14	TGTGCCAGCAGACCAGGACAGGTCAACAATGAGCAGTTCTTC	CASRPGQVNNEQFF
.	TRBV23-1	TRBJ1-5	.	14	TGCGCCAGCAGTCATTGCAGGGAGAGTCAGCCCCAGCATTTT	CASSHCRESQPQHF
.	TRBV6-1	TRBJ2-2	few	14	TGTGCCAGCAGTCAGGGGGAGGCCACCGGGGAGCTGTTTTTT	CASSQGEATGELFF
.	TRBV6-1	TRBJ1-6	medium-sized	14	TGTGCCAGTAATACCGCCGGGAATAATTCACCCCTCCACTTT	CASNTAGNNSPLHF
.	TRBV6-1	TRBJ1-1	medium-sized	16	TGTGCCAGCAGTAGTGCAGCGGGGGCGGGAGGGACTGAAGCTTTCTTT	CASSSAAGAGGTEAFF
TRBD2	TRBV4-3	TRBJ2-3	few	16	TGCGCCAGCAGCCCGACTAGCGGGAGGGCCACAGATACGCAGTATTTT	CASSPTSGRATDTQYF
.	TRBV20-1	TRBJ2-5	few	13	TGCAGTGCTAGCCCCGGGAGCGCAAAGACCCAGTACTTC	CSASPGSAKTQYF
.	TRBV6-1	TRBJ2-5	.	14	TGTGCCAGCAGTGAAATGACTAGTCAAGAGACCCAGTACTTC	CASSEMTSQETQYF
TRBD2	TRBV6-5	TRBJ2-5	.	15	TGTGCCAGCAGTTACCAGGGCTCCGGGGGGGAGACCCAGTACTTC	CASSYQGSGGETQYF
.	TRBV19	TRBJ2-2	.	15	TGTGCCAGTAAGGGGCTAGTTGGGGAAACCGGGGAGCTGTTTTTT	CASKGLVGETGELFF
TRBD2	TRBV27	TRBJ2-6	once	17	TGTGCCAGCAGTTACACTAGCGGGAGCTCTGGGGCCAACGTCCTGACTTTC	CASSYTSGSSGANVLTF
.	TRBV24-1	TRBJ1-5	.	14	TGTGCCACCAGTGAGAGGCGGTTCGATCAGCCCCAGCATTTT	CATSERRFDQPQHF